This TCR beta chain was identified during a study of post-analysis software for immune sequencing data. General observations from the study: Pronounced co-clustering by F measure was evident among identically batched samples. Patients with multiple sclerosis recorded significantly lower normalized Chao1 diversity than controls, the study found. Patients showed TRBV5-6, TRBV5-1 and TRBV20-1 among four to six TRBV segments more frequent than in controls.

The CDR3 extends over 16 amino acids. Trimming removed 1 base from V and 3 bases from J; junction bases left unmatched: 6. Unique molecular identifiers tagged the TCR beta cDNA libraries. The authors obtained about 520,000 cDNA molecules from approximately 0.95 to 9.8 million T cells. MiXCR was run by TCRdb on the PCR reads, yielding one entry per CDR3 protein. Of roughly 580,000 distinct CDR3 sequences in the sample, about 44% are singletons; the top ten hold 1.5% to 2%. For this clonotype: Its antigen remains unidentified.

This TCR derives from a girl aged 5-17 years with multiple sclerosis. The source material was blood. V and J are TRBV12-3 or TRBV12-4 and TRBJ2-1, with 7 bases lining up with TRBD2. CDR3 nucleotide sequence: TGTGCCAGCAGTTTAGACGCTAGCGGATTCTACAATGAGCAGTTCTTC. Protein sequence: CASSLDASGFYNEQFF.